The 23 T cell receptor beta chains reported below all come from one sample, sequenced in a study of T cell changes during pregnancy in multiple sclerosis. Produced via immunoSEQ multiplex PCR; TCRdb's table is partial and in-frame only. The table includes roughly 77,000 clones, just under 95% detected once. Specimen: peripheral blood, collected in the second trimester of pregnancy. These receptors were taken from a female donor with multiple sclerosis, enrolled in a pregnancy study.

V is TRBV19 and J is TRBJ2-2, with a tentative D call TRBD2 (6 bases). The V gene's germline CDR1 is LNHDA and CDR2 SQIVND (reference sequence). This CDR3 contains 16 residues. Trimming took off 1 base at V and 5 bases at J, with 14 bases between the two ends. The CDR3 region has the DNA TGTGCCAGTAGTATAGGTGCGGGGTTTGTAACCGGGGAGCTGTTTTTT. This translates into CASSIGAGFVTGELFF.

About this clone itself: This specimen includes other DNA sequences encoding the same CDR3. The chain combines TRBV27 with TRBJ1-1; D unresolved. Trimming took off 2 bases at V and 4 bases at J, with 8 bases between the two ends. This CDR3 contains 13 residues. In germline, CDR1 is MNHEY, CDR2 SMNVEV (reference sequence). For the CDR3, the DNA is TGTGCCAGCAGTTTAGGTCGGGGCACTGAAGCTTTCTTT. It translates to CASSLGRGTEAFF.

V is TRBV5-1 and J is TRBJ1-2, with 9 nucleotides matching TRBD1. V shed 4 bases and J 6 bases; nucleotides not matched to a gene: 7. CDR3 length equals 14 residues. The germline V gene encodes CDR1 SGHRS and CDR2 YFSETQ. The CDR3 DNA follows: TGCGCCAGCAGCGCGTGGGACAGGGTCGATGGCTACACCTTC. Translation gives CASSAWDRVDGYTF.

The rearrangement links TRBV19 to TRBJ2-5, with 11 bases aligning to TRBD1. Germline V gene data show CDR1 as LNHDA and CDR2 as SQIVND (reference sequence). V gave up 8 bases and J gave up 4 bases; unmatched junction bases: 6. The CDR3 has 14 amino acids. CDR3 sequence reads: CASDSGQGVETQYF. The DNA for the CDR3 is TGTGCCAGTGACTCGGGACAGGGGGTAGAGACCCAGTACTTC.

V gene TRBV19 combines with J gene TRBJ1-5; D uncertain. In germline, CDR1 is LNHDA, CDR2 SQIVND (reference sequence). The CDR3 contains 13 residues. Trimming left V 2 bases short and J 6 bases short, with 8 bases between. For the CDR3, the DNA is TGTGCCAGTAGTATACTGAGCGGTCAGCCCCAGCATTTT. Translated: CASSILSGQPQHF.

This chain connects TRBV28 to TRBJ1-1; no clear D. CDR3 length equals 12 residues. The V and J ends lost 3 bases and 6 bases respectively, with 8 bases between them. Germline V CDR1 and CDR2: MDHEN, SYDVKM. Here the CDR3 reads CASSFAGSEAFF. The CDR3, as DNA: TGTGCCAGCAGTTTCGCGGGCTCTGAAGCTTTCTTT. Full variable domain (outside the CDR3, taken from reference TRBV28 and TRBJ1-1): DVKVTQSSRYLVKRTGEKVFLECVQDMDHENMFWYRQDPGLGLRLIYFSYDVKMKEKGDIPEGYSVSREKKERFSLILESASTNQTSMYLCASSFAGSEAFFGQGTRLTVV.

The gene calls are TRBV2 and TRBJ2-2; 10 nucleotides line up with TRBD1. The CDR3 totals 17 residues. CDR1 is SNHLY, CDR2 FYNNEI, per germline. The junction had 12 bases not matched to a gene; V was cut back by 6 bases and J by 5 bases. The CDR3 here is CASSPGTGDIVTGELFF. CDR3 sequence (DNA): TGTGCCAGCAGCCCCGGGACAGGGGACATAGTTACCGGGGAGCTGTTTTTT.

V and J are TRBV28 and TRBJ2-1, with 9 bases aligning to TRBD2. The CDR3 has 17 residues. Germline assignment: CDR1 MDHEN and CDR2 SYDVKM. Trimming at V came to 2 bases and at J to 6 bases, leaving 11 bases not matched to a gene. Here the CDR3 reads CASSLPFLAGVRNEQFF. The CDR3 DNA sequence: TGTGCCAGCAGTTTACCCTTCTTAGCGGGAGTGCGCAATGAGCAGTTCTTC.

Here the CDR3 reads CASSLDSSGGATYEQYF. CDR3 coding DNA: TGTGCCAGCAGCTTAGATTCTAGCGGGGGAGCGACCTACGAGCAGTACTTC. The chain couples TRBV7-2 to TRBJ2-7, with 10 nucleotides matching TRBD2. CDR3 length equals 17 residues. The V gene's germline CDR1 is SGHTA and CDR2 FQGNSA. Germline trimming cut 1 base from V and 2 bases from J; bases unmatched to any gene: 8.

The chain links TRBV4-1 to TRBJ2-7; 10 nucleotides align to TRBD1. From germline, CDR1 is MGHRA and CDR2 YSYEKL. Germline trimming cut 5 bases from V and 2 bases from J; bases unmatched to any gene: 9. This CDR3 comprises 16 residues. The CDR3 loop is CASSTPAGQGTYEQYF. CDR3 coding DNA: TGCGCCAGCAGCACCCCAGCGGGACAGGGGACCTACGAGCAGTACTTC.

The genes are TRBV10-3 and TRBJ1-1; 11 nucleotides line up with TRBD1. Germline assignment: CDR1 ENHRY and CDR2 SYGVKD. The junction had 2 bases not matched to a gene; V was cut back by 4 bases and J by 1 base. The CDR3 contains 15 residues. CDR3 DNA: TGTGCCATCAGTGGGGGACAGGGGGGGAACACTGAAGCTTTCTTT. Translating it yields CAISGGQGGNTEAFF.

The rearrangement joins TRBV7-7 to TRBJ2-1, with no clear D. With 1 base removed from V and 6 bases from J, the gap between germline ends came to 10 bases. Germline loops: CDR1 SSHAT, CDR2 FNYEAQ (reference sequence). The CDR3 totals 14 residues. The CDR3 sequence is CASSLEFGVNEQFF. CDR3 coding DNA: TGTGCCAGCAGCTTAGAGTTCGGAGTCAATGAGCAGTTCTTC.

The chain links TRBV5-1 to TRBJ2-3, with D possibly TRBD2 on 6 matching bases. This CDR3 is built from 15 residues. Trimming cost V 1 base and J 2 bases, with 11 bases left between them. Germline-derived CDR1 and CDR2 are SGHRS and YFSETQ. The CDR3: CASSLIAVNTDTQYF. CDR3 DNA sequence: TGCGCCAGCAGCTTGATAGCGGTAAACACAGATACGCAGTATTTT.

V usage is TRBV2 and J usage is TRBJ1-1, with D uncertain. Trimming took off 0 bases at V and 0 bases at J, with 11 bases between the two ends. The CDR3 runs to 16 residues. CDR1 is SNHLY, CDR2 FYNNEI, per germline. CDR3 sequence: CASSEALQLLNTEAFF. The CDR3 nucleotides are TGTGCCAGCAGTGAAGCGCTTCAGTTACTGAACACTGAAGCTTTCTTT.

This clone was seen once. The rearrangement uses TRBV27 and TRBJ2-3; possibly TRBD1 for D (6 bases). Trimming shortened V by 1 base and J by 1 base, and 9 bases separated the two germline ends. Germline V gives CDR1 MNHEY, CDR2 SMNVEV (reference sequence). The CDR3 runs to 15 residues. The CDR3 is CASSLWGQGTDTQYF. The CDR3, as DNA: TGTGCCAGCAGTTTATGGGGGCAGGGCACAGATACGCAGTATTTT.

The chain recombines TRBV2 with TRBJ2-5; possible D gene TRBD2, 5 bases. V lost 7 bases to trimming and J lost 3 bases, with 15 bases between them. The CDR3 spans 14 residues. Germline CDR1 reads SNHLY; CDR2 reads FYNNEI. CDR3 amino acids: CASNSRGKEETQYF. The CDR3 coding sequence is TGTGCCAGCAATTCCCGGGGAAAGGAAGAGACCCAGTACTTC.

The genes are TRBV11-2 and TRBJ1-4; TRBD1 matches at 8 bases. From germline, CDR1 is SGHAT and CDR2 FQNNGV. The CDR3 length is 15 residues. V lost 1 base, J lost 7 bases, and 5 bases stayed unmatched. CDR3 loop: CASSLGDRPGEKLFF. The CDR3 nucleotides are TGTGCCAGCAGCTTAGGGGACAGGCCTGGTGAAAAACTGTTTTTT.

This clone was seen just once. V usage is TRBV30 and J usage is TRBJ1-2, with TRBD1 matching 9 bases. V dropped 2 bases and J dropped 4; count of bases not matched to a gene: 8. Germline V lookup: CDR1 GTSNPN, CDR2 SVGIG (reference sequence). CDR3 length equals 15 residues. The CDR3 DNA reads TGTGCCTGGAGTTTTCCCGGGACAGGGTCCTATGGCTACACCTTC. Its translation: CAWSFPGTGSYGYTF.

The chain has TRBV9 and TRBJ1-6; possible D gene TRBD1, 6 bases. The V gene's germline CDR1 is SGDLS and CDR2 YYNGEE. The CDR3 extends over 15 amino acids. Between the trimmed V and J ends, which lost 1 base and 7 bases, there was a span of 12 bases. Here the CDR3 reads CASSVQGKMNSPLHF. CDR3 nucleotides: TGTGCCAGCAGCGTACAGGGGAAGATGAATTCACCCCTCCACTTT.

The chain joins TRBV2 to TRBJ2-7; TRBD1 agrees at 7 bases. With 7 bases clipped from V and 11 bases from J, the junction kept 14 bases outside the gene matches. The CDR3 extends over 13 amino acids. The germline V gene encodes CDR1 SNHLY and CDR2 FYNNEI. CDR3 nucleotides: TGTGCCAGCATTCAACCCTCAACAGGGGAAAAGTACTTC. Translated: CASIQPSTGEKYF.

V is TRBV5-4 and J is TRBJ2-5, with TRBD2 matching 14 bases. Per germline, CDR1 SGHNT and CDR2 YYREEE (reference sequence). The junction had 4 bases not matched to a gene; V was cut back by 4 bases and J by 5 bases. The CDR3 covers 15 residues. The CDR3 spells CASSLRTSGGETQYF. CDR3 DNA sequence: TGTGCCAGCAGCCTTCGGACTAGCGGGGGGGAGACCCAGTACTTC.

The chain joins TRBV5-1 to TRBJ2-1; D is unresolved. Germline V lookup: CDR1 SGHRS, CDR2 YFSETQ. V was cut by 4 bases and J by 10 bases, with 12 bases left in between. CDR3 length equals 12 residues. The CDR3 DNA reads TGCGCCAGCAGCCAAACACGGAGCGAGCAGTTCTTC. This gives the protein CASSQTRSEQFF.

This clone was picked up one time. The chain links TRBV28 to TRBJ2-7; no reliable D call. CDR1 and CDR2 (germline): MDHEN, SYDVKM. V was cut by 5 bases and J by 4 bases, with 9 bases left in between. This CDR3 has 12 amino acids. This chain's CDR3 is CASSPPFYEQYF. CDR3 nucleotides: TGTGCCAGCAGTCCCCCTTTTTACGAGCAGTACTTC.